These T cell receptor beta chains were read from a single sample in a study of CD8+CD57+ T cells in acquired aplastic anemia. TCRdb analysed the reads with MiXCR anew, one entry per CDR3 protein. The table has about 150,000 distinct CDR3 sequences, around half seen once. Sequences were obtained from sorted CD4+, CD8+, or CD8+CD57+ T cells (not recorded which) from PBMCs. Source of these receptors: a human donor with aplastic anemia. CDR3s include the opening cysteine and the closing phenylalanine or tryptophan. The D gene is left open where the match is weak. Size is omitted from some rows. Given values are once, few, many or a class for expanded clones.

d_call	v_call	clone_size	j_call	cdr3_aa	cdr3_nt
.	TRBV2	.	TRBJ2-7	CASSQSSSYEQYF	TGCGCCAGCAGCCAATCCAGCTCCTACGAGCAGTACTTC
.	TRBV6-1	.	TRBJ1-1	CASSESGPFKVF	TGTGCCAGCAGTGAGTCGGGACCCTTCAAGGTCTTT
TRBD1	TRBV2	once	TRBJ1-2	CASSEGGTVYGYTF	TGTGCCAGCAGTGAAGGGGGGACAGTTTATGGCTACACCTTC
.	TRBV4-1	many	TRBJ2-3	CASSQVPGSTDTQYF	TGCGCCAGCAGCCAAGTTCCAGGGAGCACAGATACGCAGTATTTT
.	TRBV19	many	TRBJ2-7	CASSTGAPYEQYF	TGTGCCAGTAGTACGGGGGCGCCCTACGAGCAGTACTTC
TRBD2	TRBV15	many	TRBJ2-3	CATGSGTSGADTQYF	TGTGCCACCGGATCCGGGACTAGCGGGGCAGATACGCAGTATTTT
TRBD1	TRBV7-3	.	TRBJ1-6	CASSTRQGMAPLHF	TGTGCCAGCAGCACAAGACAGGGTATGGCACCCCTCCACTTT
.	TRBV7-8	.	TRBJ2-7	CASSLPYEQYF	TGTGCCAGCAGCCTTCCCTACGAGCAGTACTTC
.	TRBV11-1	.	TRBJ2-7	CASSLGSPAEQYF	TGTGCCAGCAGCTTAGGATCTCCGGCCGAGCAGTACTTC
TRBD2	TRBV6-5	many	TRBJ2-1	CASSYYPSLAGGDNEQFF	TGTGCCAGCAGTTACTACCCCTCACTAGCGGGGGGCGACAATGAGCAGTTCTTC
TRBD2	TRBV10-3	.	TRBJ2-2	CAGRGHGDTGEPFF	TGTGCCGGGAGGGGTCACGGAGACACCGGGGAGCCGTTTTTT
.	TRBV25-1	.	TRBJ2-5	CASSEGVRSTQETQYF	TGTGCCAGCAGTGAGGGGGTCAGGAGTACCCAAGAGACCCAGTACTTC
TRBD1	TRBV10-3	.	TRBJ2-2	CAIMGQTYGNTWELFF	TGTGCCATCATGGGACAGACCTATGGCAACACCTGGGAGCTGTTTTTT
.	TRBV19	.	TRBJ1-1	CASSIDGVTEAFF	TGTGCCAGTAGTATAGATGGGGTCACTGAAGCTTTCTTT
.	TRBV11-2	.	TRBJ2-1	CASSLEGFPYNEQFF	TGTGCCAGCAGCTTAGAAGGGTTCCCATACAATGAGCAGTTCTTC
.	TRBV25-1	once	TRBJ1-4	CASRDTQATNEKLFF	TGTGCCAGCAGAGATACACAAGCAACTAATGAAAAACTGTTTTTT
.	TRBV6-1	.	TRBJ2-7	CASREAGTKTYEQYF	TGTGCCAGCAGAGAGGCCGGGACGAAGACCTACGAGCAGTACTTC
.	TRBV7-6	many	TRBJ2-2	CASSLRASNTGELFF	TGTGCCAGCAGCTTAAGGGCCTCGAACACCGGGGAGCTGTTTTTT
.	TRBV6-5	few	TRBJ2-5	CASSYSKEETQYF	TGTGCCAGCAGTTACTCTAAAGAAGAGACCCAGTACTTC
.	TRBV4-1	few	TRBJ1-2	CASSQDGRGAGYGYTF	TGCGCCAGCAGCCAAGACGGGAGAGGGGCGGGCTATGGCTACACCTTC
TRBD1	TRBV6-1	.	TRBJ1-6	CASSLPRDRGFPPLHF	TGTGCCAGCAGTCTTCCTCGGGACAGGGGATTTCCACCCCTCCACTTT
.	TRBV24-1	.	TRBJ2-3	CATSDYPLGTSTDTQYF	TGTGCCACCAGTGATTACCCCCTAGGGACTAGCACAGATACGCAGTATTTT
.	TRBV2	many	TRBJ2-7	CATRTQSSYEQYF	TGTGCCACCAGGACACAGAGCTCCTACGAGCAGTACTTC
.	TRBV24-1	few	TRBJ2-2	CATSSLGELFF	TGTGCCACCAGTTCACTCGGGGAGCTGTTTTTT
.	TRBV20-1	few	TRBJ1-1	CSARDPKETSGAFF	TGCAGTGCTAGAGATCCGAAGGAAACCAGTGGAGCTTTCTTT
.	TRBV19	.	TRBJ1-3	CASSDVSGNTIYF	TGTGCCAGCTCGGATGTCTCTGGAAACACCATATATTTT
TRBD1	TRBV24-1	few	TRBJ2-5	CATSDGTGTLETQYF	TGTGCCACCAGTGATGGGACAGGGACTTTAGAGACCCAGTACTTC
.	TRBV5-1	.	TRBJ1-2	CASSRDTANYGYTF	TGCGCCAGCAGTCGGGACACAGCTAACTATGGCTACACCTTC
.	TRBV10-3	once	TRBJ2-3	CAISGGYSADTQYF	TGTGCCATCAGTGGAGGTTACAGCGCAGATACGCAGTATTTT
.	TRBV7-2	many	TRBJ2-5	CASSLDPQETQYF	TGTGCCAGCAGCTTGGACCCCCAAGAGACCCAGTACTTC
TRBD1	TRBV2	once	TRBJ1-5	CATRQGFGNQPQHF	TGTGCCACCAGACAGGGATTCGGCAATCAGCCCCAGCATTTT
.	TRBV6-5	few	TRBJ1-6	CASSYESRLSPLHF	TGTGCCAGCAGTTACGAAAGCAGGCTTTCACCCCTCCACTTT
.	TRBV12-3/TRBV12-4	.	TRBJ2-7	CASSFRWNEQYF	TGTGCCAGCAGTTTTAGGTGGAACGAGCAGTACTTC